This T cell receptor (beta chain) is from a study of blood T cell repertoires in COVID-19. TCRdb's copy holds only in-frame clones and misses some; the assay was immunoSEQ multiplex PCR. This table has about 200,000 clones, about 91% appearing once. This CDR3 is 17 amino acids long. J gave up 5 bases and V 2 bases, and 15 bases lay outside the gene matches. Germline V gene data show CDR1 as SGHRS and CDR2 as YFSETQ. The gene calls are TRBV5-1 and TRBJ1-1; TRBD1 matches 7 bases. This sequence originates from a woman in her thirties or forties with acute or convalescent COVID-19. The sample consisted of peripheral blood. The CDR3 bases are TGCGCCAGCAGCTTCACCCAGATACGGACAGGTCGAACTGAAGCTTTCTTT. Its protein is CASSFTQIRTGRTEAFF.